Given below is one T cell receptor beta chain in context. Donors comprised only Caucasian adults living in Nashville, Tennessee. The data were obtained in a study of shared clonotypes between healthy human individuals. Sequenced by immunoSEQ multiplex PCR; TCRdb stores in-frame clones only, minus some. The top ten hold roughly an eighth of the sample, which has approximately 470,000 clones, over 70% seen once. CDR3 length: 15 residues. Germline values: CDR1 MNHNY, CDR2 SVGAGI (reference sequence). Trimming pared 5 bases from V and 7 bases from J, leaving 19 bases between. The source of this sequence is a woman in her thirties or forties in good health. Some clones in this sample may be carry-over from other donors' samples. The sequenced sample was PBMCs. The chain couples TRBV6-6 to TRBJ2-3; D is uncertain. The CDR3 reads CASSPSGPHGHTQYF. The DNA for the CDR3 is TGTGCCAGCAGTCCCTCCGGACCCCACGGGCATACGCAGTATTTT.